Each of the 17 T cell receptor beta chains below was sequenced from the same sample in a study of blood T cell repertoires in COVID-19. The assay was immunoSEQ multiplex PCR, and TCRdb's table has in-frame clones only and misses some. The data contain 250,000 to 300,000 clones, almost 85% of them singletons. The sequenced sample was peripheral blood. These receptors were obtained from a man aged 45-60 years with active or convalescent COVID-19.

In DNA form, the CDR3 reads TGTGCCAGTAGTATCTCAACACGATACAGGGTCCACGAGCAGTACTTC. Translating gives CASSISTRYRVHEQYF. The rearrangement joins TRBV19 to TRBJ2-7; tentatively, D is TRBD1 (6 bases). Trimming left V 3 bases short and J 5 bases short, with 20 bases between. CDR1 is LNHDA and CDR2 is SQIVND in the germline V gene (reference sequence). The CDR3 consists of 16 residues.

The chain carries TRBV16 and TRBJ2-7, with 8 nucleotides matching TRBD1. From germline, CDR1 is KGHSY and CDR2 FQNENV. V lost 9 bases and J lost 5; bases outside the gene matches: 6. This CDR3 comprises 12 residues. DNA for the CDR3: TGTGCCAGGACGGACAGGGACCACGAGCAGTACTTC. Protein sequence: CARTDRDHEQYF.

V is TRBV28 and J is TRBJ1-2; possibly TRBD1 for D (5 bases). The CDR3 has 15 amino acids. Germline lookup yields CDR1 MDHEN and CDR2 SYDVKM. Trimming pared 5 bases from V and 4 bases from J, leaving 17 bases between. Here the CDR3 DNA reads TGTGCCAGCAGTCCTGGCGGGGGGACCCCCTATGGCTACACCTTC. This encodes CASSPGGGTPYGYTF.

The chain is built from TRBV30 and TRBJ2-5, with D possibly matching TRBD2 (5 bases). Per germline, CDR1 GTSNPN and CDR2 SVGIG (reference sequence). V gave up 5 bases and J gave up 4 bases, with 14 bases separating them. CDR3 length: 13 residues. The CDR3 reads CAWAWNTRETQYF. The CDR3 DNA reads TGTGCCTGGGCCTGGAACACTAGAGAGACCCAGTACTTC. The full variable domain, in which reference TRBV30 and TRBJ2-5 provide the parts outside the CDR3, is SQTIHQWPATLVQPVGSPLSLECTVEGTSNPNLYWYRQAAGRGLQLLFYSVGIGQISSEVPQNLSASRPQDRQFILSSKKLLLSDSGFYLCAWAWNTRETQYFGPGTRLLVL.

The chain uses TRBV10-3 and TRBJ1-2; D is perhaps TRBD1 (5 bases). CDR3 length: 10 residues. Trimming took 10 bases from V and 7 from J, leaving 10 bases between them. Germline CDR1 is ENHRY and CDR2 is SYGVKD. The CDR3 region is CATQGPGYTF. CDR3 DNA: TGTGCCACGCAGGGTCCTGGCTACACCTTC.

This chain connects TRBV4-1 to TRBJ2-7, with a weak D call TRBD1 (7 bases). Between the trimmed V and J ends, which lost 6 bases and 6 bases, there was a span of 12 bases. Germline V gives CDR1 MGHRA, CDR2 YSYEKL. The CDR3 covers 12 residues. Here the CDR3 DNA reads TGCGCCAGCAGGGAGGGGGCGGGCGAGCAGTACTTC. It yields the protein CASREGAGEQYF.

The CDR3 here is CASSQVQGRHEQYF. In DNA form, the CDR3 reads TGTGCCAGCAGCCAAGTACAGGGGAGGCACGAGCAGTACTTC. V and J are TRBV3-1 (or the pseudogene TRBV3-2) and TRBJ2-7, with D possibly being TRBD1 (7 bases). The CDR3 runs 14 residues. With 1 base removed from V and 5 bases from J, the gap between germline ends came to 12 bases. Germline CDR1 is LGHDT and CDR2 is YNNKEL (reference sequence).

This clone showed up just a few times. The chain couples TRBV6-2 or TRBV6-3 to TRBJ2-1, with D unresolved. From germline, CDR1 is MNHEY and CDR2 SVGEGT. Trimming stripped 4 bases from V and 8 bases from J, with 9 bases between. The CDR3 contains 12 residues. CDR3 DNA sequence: TGTGCCAGCAGTTCAGTTTTTCATGAGCAGTTCTTC. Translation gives CASSSVFHEQFF.

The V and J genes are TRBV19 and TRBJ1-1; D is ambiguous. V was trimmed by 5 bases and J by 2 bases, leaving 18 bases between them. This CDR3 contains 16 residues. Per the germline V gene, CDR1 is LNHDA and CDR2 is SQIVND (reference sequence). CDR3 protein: CASSATPRRGNTEAFF. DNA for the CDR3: TGTGCCAGTAGTGCTACCCCTCGGCGGGGAAACACTGAAGCTTTCTTT.

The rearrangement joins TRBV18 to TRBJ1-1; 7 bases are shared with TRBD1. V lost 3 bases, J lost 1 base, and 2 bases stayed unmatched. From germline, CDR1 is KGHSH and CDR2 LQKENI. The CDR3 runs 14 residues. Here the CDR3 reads CASSPGQQNTEAFF. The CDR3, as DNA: TGTGCCAGCTCACCGGGACAGCAGAACACTGAAGCTTTCTTT.

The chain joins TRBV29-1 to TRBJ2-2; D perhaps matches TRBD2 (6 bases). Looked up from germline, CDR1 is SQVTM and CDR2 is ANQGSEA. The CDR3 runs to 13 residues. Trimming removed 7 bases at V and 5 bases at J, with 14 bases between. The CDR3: CSARRGGTGELFF. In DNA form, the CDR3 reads TGCAGCGCGCGGAGGGGTGGGACCGGGGAGCTGTTTTTT.

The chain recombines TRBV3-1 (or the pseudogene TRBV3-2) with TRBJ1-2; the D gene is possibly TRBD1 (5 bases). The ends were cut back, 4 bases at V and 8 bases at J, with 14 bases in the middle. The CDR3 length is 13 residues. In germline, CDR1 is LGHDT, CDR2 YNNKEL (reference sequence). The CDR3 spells CASSREAGIGYTF. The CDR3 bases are TGTGCCAGCAGCCGGGAGGCAGGGATCGGCTACACCTTC.

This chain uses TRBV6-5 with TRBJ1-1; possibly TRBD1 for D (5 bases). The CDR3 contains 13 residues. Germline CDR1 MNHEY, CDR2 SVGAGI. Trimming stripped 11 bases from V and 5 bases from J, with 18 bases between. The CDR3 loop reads CAAALGVGTEAFF. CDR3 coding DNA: TGTGCCGCCGCTCTAGGGGTAGGGACTGAAGCTTTCTTT.

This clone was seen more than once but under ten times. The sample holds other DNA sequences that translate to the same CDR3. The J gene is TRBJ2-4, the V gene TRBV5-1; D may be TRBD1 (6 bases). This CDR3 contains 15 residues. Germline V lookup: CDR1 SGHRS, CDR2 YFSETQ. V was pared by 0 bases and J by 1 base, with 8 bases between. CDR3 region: CASSLGRGAKNIQYF. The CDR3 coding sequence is TGCGCCAGCAGCTTGGGCAGGGGCGCCAAAAACATTCAGTACTTC.

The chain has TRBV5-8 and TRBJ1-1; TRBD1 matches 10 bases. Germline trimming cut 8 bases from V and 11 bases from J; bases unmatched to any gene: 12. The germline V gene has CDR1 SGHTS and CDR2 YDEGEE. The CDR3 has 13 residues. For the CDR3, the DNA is TGTGCCAGTTTAGGAACGGGACAGGGGAGGGCTTTCTTT. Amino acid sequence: CASLGTGQGRAFF. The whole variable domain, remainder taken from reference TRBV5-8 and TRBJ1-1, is EAGVTQSPTHLIKTRGQQATLRCSPISGHTSVYWYQQALGLGLQFLLWYDEGEERNRGNFPPRFSGRQFPNYSSELNVNALELEDSALYLCASLGTGQGRAFFGQGTRLTVV.

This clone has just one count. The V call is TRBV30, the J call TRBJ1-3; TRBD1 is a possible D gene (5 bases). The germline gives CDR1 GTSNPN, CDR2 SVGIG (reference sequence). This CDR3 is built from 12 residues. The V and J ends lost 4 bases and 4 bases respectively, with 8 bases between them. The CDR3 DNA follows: TGTGCCTGGACAGGGATGGGAAACACCATATATTTT. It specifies CAWTGMGNTIYF.

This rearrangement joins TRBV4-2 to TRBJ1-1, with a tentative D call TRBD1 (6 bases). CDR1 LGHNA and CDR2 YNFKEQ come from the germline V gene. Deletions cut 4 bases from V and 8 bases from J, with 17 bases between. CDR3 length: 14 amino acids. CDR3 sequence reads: CASSLDRTEVEAFF. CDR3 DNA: TGTGCCAGCAGCCTAGACAGGACGGAGGTAGAAGCTTTCTTT.